The 27 T cell receptor beta chains in this list originate from one sample, sequenced in a study of beta chain features in type 1 diabetes. The isolated RNA, all of it, was reverse transcribed, so expressed TCRB transcripts were what got sequenced. Data came from immunoSEQ multiplex PCR; TCRdb stores just in-frame clones and leaves some out. This table holds 900,000 or so clones, under 20% found once. What was sequenced was naive CD4+ T cells from blood. Receptors originate from a woman aged 18-29 years in good health.

This chain uses TRBV19 with TRBJ2-5; 7 bases are shared with TRBD1. V trimming: 6 bases; J trimming: 0 bases; junction bases outside the gene matches: 7. CDR3 size: 15 residues. Germline CDR1 and CDR2: LNHDA and SQIVND (reference sequence). CDR3 DNA sequence: TGTGCCAGTAGAGAGAACACAGGGGACCAAGAGACCCAGTACTTC. It yields the protein CASRENTGDQETQYF.

The chain couples TRBV2 to TRBJ2-5; a weak D match, TRBD1 (7 bases). The V gene lost 4 bases and the J gene lost 8 bases, with 20 bases spanning the gap. From germline, CDR1 is SNHLY and CDR2 FYNNEI. There are 15 residues in the CDR3. The CDR3 sequence: CASSVAGGQKGTQYF. The CDR3 nucleotides are TGTGCCAGCAGTGTGGCAGGGGGGCAGAAAGGCACCCAGTACTTC. Variable domain in full (rest from reference TRBV2 and TRBJ2-5): EPEVTQTPSHQVTQMGQEVILRCVPISNHLYFYWYRQILGQKVEFLVSFYNNEISEKSEIFDDQFSVERPDGSNFTLKIRSTKLEDSAMYFCASSVAGGQKGTQYFGPGTRLLVL.

The sample holds a few counts of this clone. The J gene is TRBJ2-1, the V gene TRBV29-1, with D perhaps matching TRBD1 or TRBD2 (6 bases each). Germline CDR1 and CDR2: SQVTM and ANQGSEA. V dropped 7 bases and J dropped 4 bases, with 23 bases sitting between them. The CDR3 loop spans 16 amino acids. CDR3 region: CSAGGMMWETYNEQFF. The DNA of the CDR3 is TGCAGCGCCGGGGGCATGATGTGGGAGACTTACAATGAGCAGTTCTTC.

CDR3 coding DNA: TGCAGTGCTAAAACTAGTTCTAGGCAGTACTTC. Translating it yields CSAKTSSRQYF. The chain carries TRBV20-1 and TRBJ2-7, with D tentatively TRBD2 (5 bases). Germline V CDR1 and CDR2: DFQATT, SNEGSKA (reference sequence). The CDR3 loop spans 11 amino acids. V was pared by 4 bases and J by 9 bases, with 13 bases between.

The gene calls are TRBV4-3 and TRBJ1-1; D gene uncertain. Germline values: CDR1 LGHNA, CDR2 YSLEER. This CDR3 contains 15 residues. Trimming took 4 bases from V and 4 from J, leaving 16 bases between them. CDR3 nucleotide sequence: TGCGCCAGCAGCCCCGAGGGTTTTTATAGCACTGAAGCTTTCTTT. Translated, it gives CASSPEGFYSTEAFF.

This clone appeared a few times. The chain has TRBV15 and TRBJ2-7; D uncertain. This CDR3 is built from 15 residues. The V gene lost 0 bases and the J gene lost 0 bases, with 9 bases spanning the gap. The V gene's germline CDR1 is LNHNV and CDR2 YYDKDF (reference sequence). CDR3 sequence reads: CATSREGGFSYEQYF. The DNA of the CDR3 is TGTGCCACCAGCAGAGAAGGCGGCTTCTCCTACGAGCAGTACTTC.

This sequence joins TRBV5-1 and TRBJ2-5; 8 bases map to TRBD1. Looked up from germline, CDR1 is SGHRS and CDR2 is YFSETQ. V shed 4 bases and J 6 bases; nucleotides not matched to a gene: 23. This CDR3 contains 19 residues. Here the CDR3 DNA reads TGCGCCAGCAGCGGACCCCACACCCCAGGGGCAGGGGGCGAGAAGACCCAGTACTTC. Protein product: CASSGPHTPGAGGEKTQYF.

This chain joins TRBV11-2 and TRBJ2-2; 9 bases map to TRBD1. Unmatched junction bases numbered 10, after V lost 1 base and J lost 1 base. The CDR3 has 19 amino acids. CDR1 SGHAT and CDR2 FQNNGV come from the germline V gene. The DNA for the CDR3 is TGTGCCAGCAGCTTAGTAGTTCGCGGGACAGGGTTGAACACCGGGGAGCTGTTTTTT. It is translated as CASSLVVRGTGLNTGELFF.

V is TRBV7-2 and J is TRBJ1-1; no reliable D call. Germline CDR1 reads SGHTA; CDR2 reads FQGNSA. The ends were cut back, 5 bases at V and 0 bases at J, with 13 bases in the middle. The CDR3 spans 15 residues. In DNA form, the CDR3 reads TGTGCCAGCAGCCCTGAGATACCAATGAACACTGAAGCTTTCTTT. This translates into CASSPEIPMNTEAFF.

This clone was seen more than once but under ten times. This chain connects TRBV4-2 to TRBJ2-2; 7 bases are a match to TRBD2. Looked up from germline, CDR1 is LGHNA and CDR2 is YNFKEQ. The V and J ends lost 1 base and 0 bases, in that order; junction bases with no gene match: 11. This CDR3 has 19 residues. The CDR3 region is CASSQVEGLAGANTGELFF. The CDR3 DNA is TGTGCCAGCAGCCAAGTTGAAGGGCTGGCGGGAGCGAACACCGGGGAGCTGTTTTTT.

This chain links TRBV19 with TRBJ2-2; D gene unclear. Germline CDR1 and CDR2: LNHDA and SQIVND (reference sequence). V was clipped by 2 bases and J by 4 bases, with 8 bases between them. This CDR3 is 14 amino acids long. DNA for the CDR3: TGTGCCAGTAGTATACAACTACTCACCGGGGAGCTGTTTTTT. Its protein is CASSIQLLTGELFF. The full variable domain, completed using reference TRBV19 and TRBJ2-2, is DGGITQSPKYLFRKEGQNVTLSCEQNLNHDAMYWYRQDPGQGLRLIYYSQIVNDFQKGDIAEGYSVSREKKESFPLTVTSAQKNPTAFYLCASSIQLLTGELFFGEGSRLTVL.

The rearrangement uses TRBV14 and TRBJ2-5; 7 bases are shared with TRBD2. V lost 3 bases and J lost 5; bases outside the gene matches: 18. CDR3 size: 18 residues. CDR1 and CDR2 (germline): SGHDN, FVKESK. CDR3: CASSQGLPQYGSRETQYF. The CDR3 coding sequence is TGTGCCAGCAGCCAGGGACTACCTCAATATGGTTCTCGGGAGACCCAGTACTTC.

As to this clone: A read error may produce the germline difference seen at one junction end. CDR3 DNA: TGTGCTAGCAGCTTTGCAGGGAAAGAGACCCAGTACTTC. This codes for CASSFAGKETQYF. The rearrangement uses TRBV7-7 and TRBJ2-5, with D perhaps TRBD1 (5 bases). Germline lookup yields CDR1 SSHAT and CDR2 FNYEAQ (reference sequence). The CDR3 runs to 13 residues.

J is TRBJ2-7 and V is TRBV7-2; tentative D call: TRBD2 (6 bases). The CDR3 has 17 residues. CDR1 and CDR2 (germline): SGHTA, FQGNSA. V was clipped by 4 bases and J by 1 base, with 20 bases between them. CDR3 region: CASSSNALAGGSYEQYF. The CDR3 DNA sequence: TGTGCCAGCAGCTCGAATGCCCTAGCCGGGGGTTCCTACGAGCAGTACTTC.

This clone was seen more than once but under ten times. The rearrangement links TRBV29-1 to TRBJ2-5, with D possibly TRBD2 on 5 matching bases. V was shortened by 6 bases and J by 2 bases, with 10 bases between the two germline ends. The CDR3 sequence is 12 residues long. Looked up from germline, CDR1 is SQVTM and CDR2 is ANQGSEA. CDR3 bases: TGCAGCGTAGCCTCGGGACAAGAGACCCAGTACTTC. As protein: CSVASGQETQYF.

J is TRBJ2-2 and V is TRBV7-9; D uncertain. The CDR3 sequence is 13 residues long. Deletions cut 3 bases from V and 3 bases from J, with 5 bases between. Germline V gene data show CDR1 as SEHNR and CDR2 as FQNEAQ (reference sequence). The CDR3 loop is CASSFGYTGELFF. Here the CDR3 DNA reads TGTGCCAGCAGCTTCGGTTACACCGGGGAGCTGTTTTTT.

This clone was found a few times. The chain joins TRBV5-1 to TRBJ2-7; D possibly corresponds to TRBD2 (5 bases). The CDR3 is 14 residues long. In germline, CDR1 is SGHRS, CDR2 YFSETQ. Trimming removed 3 bases at V and 3 bases at J, with 13 bases between. DNA of the CDR3: TGCGCCAGCAGCTCTTACGACGGGATCTACGAGCAGTACTTC. Translated: CASSSYDGIYEQYF. Supplemented by reference TRBV5-1 and TRBJ2-7, the full variable domain reads KAGVTQTPRYLIKTRGQQVTLSCSPISGHRSVSWYQQTPGQGLQFLFEYFSETQRNKGNFPGRFSGRQFSNSRSEMNVSTLELGDSALYLCASSSYDGIYEQYFGPGTRLTVT.

This clone has more than one count but fewer than ten. V usage is TRBV10-3 and J usage is TRBJ2-7, with TRBD1 matching 11 bases. The trim removed 5 bases at V and 5 bases at J, leaving 5 bases unmatched. Germline V CDR1 and CDR2: ENHRY, SYGVKD. The CDR3 extends over 14 amino acids. The DNA of the CDR3 is TGTGCCATCAGTCTTGGACAGGGGGCACACGAGCAGTACTTC. This codes for CAISLGQGAHEQYF.

This clone was observed a few times. The J gene is TRBJ1-5, the V gene TRBV5-1; D is uncertain. Germline CDR1 reads SGHRS; CDR2 reads YFSETQ. CDR3 length equals 13 residues. Trimming cost V 3 bases and J 3 bases, with 7 bases left between them. Written as DNA, the CDR3 is TGCGCCAGCAGCTACGGGAACAATCAGCCCCAGCATTTT. This encodes CASSYGNNQPQHF.

The chain links TRBV7-9 to TRBJ1-2; 7 bases map to TRBD1. Trimming at V came to 8 bases and at J to 5 bases, leaving 20 bases not matched to a gene. This CDR3 contains 17 residues. Per the germline V gene, CDR1 is SEHNR and CDR2 is FQNEAQ (reference sequence). The CDR3 sequence: CASGRGTLRQGSYGYTF. CDR3 DNA: TGTGCCAGCGGCCGGGGAACACTACGACAGGGCTCATATGGCTACACCTTC.

The rearrangement uses TRBV7-2 and TRBJ2-7; 7 bases fit TRBD1. After removal of 5 bases from V and 4 bases from J, the junction contained 11 bases not matched to a gene. CDR1 and CDR2 (germline): SGHTA, FQGNSA. The CDR3 is 15 amino acids. CDR3 coding DNA: TGTGCCAGCAGCCCACGACAGGGCCCAGGATACGAGCAGTACTTC. It yields the protein CASSPRQGPGYEQYF. The whole variable domain, remainder taken from reference TRBV7-2 and TRBJ2-7, is GAGVSQSPSNKVTEKGKDVELRCDPISGHTALYWYRQSLGQGLEFLIYFQGNSAPDKSGLPSDRFSAERTGGSVSTLTIQRTQQEDSAVYLCASSPRQGPGYEQYFGPGTRLTVT.

This clone was seen a handful of times. DNA of the CDR3: TGTGCCAGCAGCCGGGGACGGTGGGAGCTGTTTTTT. Translating gives CASSRGRWELFF. The V and J genes are TRBV6-6 and TRBJ2-2; D possibly uses TRBD1 or TRBD2 (5 bases each). The V end lost 6 bases, the J end lost 9 bases, and 11 bases lay between the germline ends. The CDR3 length is 12 residues. CDR1 is MNHNY and CDR2 is SVGAGI in the germline V gene (reference sequence).

The chain has TRBV18 and TRBJ1-4; D gene unclear. The V end was cut by 4 bases, the J end by 1 base, with 7 bases between. CDR1 and CDR2 (germline): KGHSH, LQKENI. CDR3 length: 14 amino acids. The CDR3 loop is CASSLSRTNEKLFF. The CDR3 DNA follows: TGTGCCAGCTCACTCAGTCGAACTAATGAAAAACTGTTTTTT.

The V call is TRBV5-1, the J call TRBJ2-2; D is ambiguous. With 1 base removed from V and 11 bases from J, the gap between germline ends came to 15 bases. This CDR3 spans 14 amino acids. Germline lookup yields CDR1 SGHRS and CDR2 YFSETQ. The CDR3 sequence is CASSLFTPDLELFF. The CDR3 nucleotides read TGCGCCAGCAGCTTGTTTACCCCAGATCTCGAGCTGTTTTTT.

This chain joins TRBV7-9 and TRBJ1-1, with unresolved D. V was cut by 3 bases and J by 6 bases, with 11 bases left in between. CDR1 is SEHNR, CDR2 FQNEAQ, per germline (reference sequence). The CDR3 has 13 amino acids. CDR3 bases: TGTGCCAGCAGCTTCATGGGCCACGCTGAAGCTTTCTTT. It translates to CASSFMGHAEAFF.

V gene TRBV7-2 combines with J gene TRBJ2-7; D gene ambiguous. Deletions cut 1 base from V and 6 bases from J, with 13 bases between. Germline V lookup: CDR1 SGHTA, CDR2 FQGNSA. The CDR3 loop spans 14 amino acids. CDR3 coding DNA: TGTGCCAGCAGCTTAGGTCTTGGGTTAGGCGAGCAGTACTTC. Protein: CASSLGLGLGEQYF.

This clone appeared a single time. The chain has TRBV10-3 and TRBJ2-2; TRBD2 aligns across 12 bases. Germline CDR1 is ENHRY and CDR2 is SYGVKD. The length of the CDR3 is 17 residues. Germline trimming cut 4 bases from V and 2 bases from J; bases unmatched to any gene: 5. The CDR3 coding sequence is TGTGCCATCAGTGGCACCGGACTAGCGGGAAACACCGGGGAGCTGTTTTTT. Amino acids: CAISGTGLAGNTGELFF.